The 29 T cell receptor beta chains below all came from one sample that was sequenced in a study of blood T cell repertoires in COVID-19 (dated by TCRdb to the early 2020s). The library was obtained by the immunoSEQ multiplex PCR assay. The immuneACCESS repertoire file appears here via TCRdb, limited to in-frame rearrangements. These files lack a portion of the clones; in checked studies, under half of the deficit traces to unresolved V genes, and the cause of the others is not known. Within this sample are hundreds of thousands of clones, with 70% to 90% of them counted one time only. 3.1% of the sample lies in the top ten. The specimen was PBMCs or T cells enriched from blood (not recorded which). These receptors were collected from a woman aged 45 to 65 in a cohort exposed to, infected with or recovered from COVID-19 (not recorded which).

The V and J genes are TRBV6-6 and TRBJ1-1; 7 bases map to TRBD1. Germline CDR1 MNHNY, CDR2 SVGAGI (reference sequence). J gave up 4 bases and V 2 bases, and 4 bases lay outside the gene matches. CDR3 length equals 14 residues. CDR3 region: CASSYVSGGTEAFF. CDR3 coding DNA: TGTGCCAGCAGTTACGTATCAGGGGGCACTGAAGCTTTCTTT.

This sequence joins TRBV5-4 and TRBJ2-7; no reliable D call. Germline V gene data show CDR1 as SGHNT and CDR2 as YYREEE (reference sequence). Trimming removed 0 bases from V and 0 bases from J, with 7 bases in between. This CDR3 region has 14 residues. CDR3 sequence (DNA): TGTGCCAGCAGCTTGGCCACGGGCTCCTACGAGCAGTACTTC. It codes for CASSLATGSYEQYF.

The gene calls are TRBV28 and TRBJ1-3; TRBD1 is a possible D gene (5 bases). Deletions cut 7 bases from V and 0 bases from J, with 13 bases between. This CDR3 spans 15 amino acids. The germline CDR1 and CDR2 sequences are MDHEN and SYDVKM. Here the CDR3 DNA reads TGTGCCAGCACCACAAGACAGATCTCTGGAAACACCATATATTTT. Translated: CASTTRQISGNTIYF.

The rearrangement links TRBV10-1 to TRBJ1-1; D perhaps matches TRBD1 (6 bases). Germline values: CDR1 WNHNN, CDR2 SYGVQD (reference sequence). The CDR3 runs to 14 residues. Between the trimmed V and J ends, which lost 3 bases and 3 bases, there was a span of 11 bases. The CDR3 is CASSDEGGDTEAFF. CDR3 nucleotides: TGCGCCAGCAGTGACGAGGGGGGGGACACTGAAGCTTTCTTT.

This clone has only one observation. The chain is built from TRBV7-2 and TRBJ1-2, with TRBD1 identical over 9 bases. In germline, CDR1 is SGHTA, CDR2 FQGNSA. Trimming removed 1 base from V and 2 bases from J; junction bases left unmatched: 11. The CDR3 is 18 residues long. Here the CDR3 reads CASSLGLNGGTGNYGYTF. As DNA, the CDR3 is TGTGCCAGCAGCTTAGGGCTCAACGGGGGGACAGGGAACTATGGCTACACCTTC. The whole variable domain, filled in from reference TRBV7-2 and TRBJ1-2, reads GAGVSQSPSNKVTEKGKDVELRCDPISGHTALYWYRQSLGQGLEFLIYFQGNSAPDKSGLPSDRFSAERTGGSVSTLTIQRTQQEDSAVYLCASSLGLNGGTGNYGYTFGSGTRLTVV.

The chain employs TRBV4-1 and TRBJ1-6, with TRBD1 matching over 8 bases. From germline, CDR1 is MGHRA and CDR2 YSYEKL. The V and J ends lost 0 bases and 9 bases, in that order; junction bases with no gene match: 10. CDR3 length equals 17 residues. The CDR3 DNA reads as TGCGCCAGCAGCCAAGAGAGGCCAGGGGGCGTCGGTTCACCCCTCCACTTT. Encoded protein: CASSQERPGGVGSPLHF.

The J gene is TRBJ2-3, the V gene TRBV3-1 (or the pseudogene TRBV3-2); 9 nucleotides line up with TRBD2. The V gene's germline CDR1 is LGHDT and CDR2 YNNKEL (reference sequence). The CDR3 covers 13 residues. The V gene end was trimmed by 7 bases and the J gene end by 6 bases; junction bases not matched to a gene: 5. CDR3: CASKGGGADTQYF. In DNA, the CDR3 is TGTGCCAGCAAGGGCGGGGGGGCGGATACGCAGTATTTT.

This rearrangement joins TRBV27 to TRBJ2-2, with a weak D call TRBD1 (6 bases). The germline V gene encodes CDR1 MNHEY and CDR2 SMNVEV (reference sequence). The V gene lost 3 bases and the J gene lost 6 bases, with 14 bases spanning the gap. This CDR3 comprises 15 residues. The CDR3 region is CASSLRQGLAGELFF. The CDR3 region has the DNA TGTGCCAGCAGTTTGCGTCAGGGGTTAGCCGGGGAGCTGTTTTTT.

This clone has only one observation. The chain couples TRBV2 to TRBJ2-2; D not certain. Per germline, CDR1 SNHLY and CDR2 FYNNEI. Between the trimmed V and J ends, which lost 3 bases and 4 bases, there was a span of 9 bases. The CDR3 sequence is 14 residues long. This chain's CDR3 is CASSDWQFTGELFF. The CDR3 coding sequence is TGTGCCAGCAGTGACTGGCAGTTCACCGGGGAGCTGTTTTTT.

The CDR3 coding sequence is TGCAGCGACGACTTTAACACCTTC. Translated: CSDDFNTF. The V call is TRBV29-1, the J call TRBJ1-2; D unclear. The germline V gene has CDR1 SQVTM and CDR2 ANQGSEA. The V end was cut by 7 bases, the J end by 12 bases, with 9 bases between. The CDR3 length is 8 residues.

V is TRBV5-1 and J is TRBJ2-7; 11 bases align to TRBD1. V lost 0 bases and J lost 3; bases outside the gene matches: 5. Per germline, CDR1 SGHRS and CDR2 YFSETQ. The CDR3 runs 16 residues. The CDR3 sequence: CASSLAVGTGGYEQYF. In DNA form, the CDR3 reads TGCGCCAGCAGCTTGGCCGTAGGGACAGGGGGCTACGAGCAGTACTTC. The entire variable domain, with the rest obtained from reference TRBV5-1 and TRBJ2-7, is as follows: KAGVTQTPRYLIKTRGQQVTLSCSPISGHRSVSWYQQTPGQGLQFLFEYFSETQRNKGNFPGRFSGRQFSNSRSEMNVSTLELGDSALYLCASSLAVGTGGYEQYFGPGTRLTVT.

The rearrangement uses TRBV30 and TRBJ2-6, with D possibly being TRBD2 (5 bases). Trimming removed 0 bases from V and 0 bases from J, with 12 bases in between. CDR3 length: 17 residues. Germline V gives CDR1 GTSNPN, CDR2 SVGIG (reference sequence). The CDR3 region has the DNA TGTGCCTGGAGTGTACAAGGGAGTCACTCTGGGGCCAACGTCCTGACTTTC. Protein sequence: CAWSVQGSHSGANVLTF.

The CDR3 coding sequence is TGTGCCAGCACCCTAACAGGGGAGGTCGGAGGCGAGCAGTACTTC. The encoded protein is CASTLTGEVGGEQYF. The chain has TRBV2 and TRBJ2-7; D may be TRBD1 (7 bases). Trimming removed 7 bases at V and 6 bases at J, with 22 bases between. The CDR3 runs 15 residues. Germline V CDR1 and CDR2: SNHLY, FYNNEI.

The chain is built from TRBV27 and TRBJ2-1; 9 nucleotides match TRBD1. Germline CDR1 reads MNHEY; CDR2 reads SMNVEV (reference sequence). V trimming: 4 bases; J trimming: 8 bases; junction bases outside the gene matches: 9. This CDR3 has 15 amino acids. Here the CDR3 DNA reads TGTGCCAGCAGTTCCTCGGGACAGGGAAACTATGAGCAGTTCTTC. Its protein is CASSSSGQGNYEQFF.

The genes are TRBV30 and TRBJ1-3, with TRBD1 as a possible D gene (6 bases). The CDR3 is made up of 17 amino acids. Germline-derived CDR1 and CDR2 are GTSNPN and SVGIG (reference sequence). Trimming shortened V by 1 base and J by 1 base, and 17 bases separated the two germline ends. CDR3 residues: CAWSASRTDSSGNTIYF. As DNA, the CDR3 is TGTGCCTGGAGTGCCTCTCGGACAGACTCATCTGGAAACACCATATATTTT.

The V and J genes are TRBV4-2 and TRBJ2-1, with 9 bases identical to TRBD2. V trimming: 3 bases; J trimming: 7 bases; junction bases outside the gene matches: 10. In germline, CDR1 is LGHNA, CDR2 YNFKEQ. CDR3 length: 16 amino acids. CDR3 region: CASSHDLAGSGNEQFF. As DNA, the CDR3 is TGTGCCAGCAGCCATGACCTAGCGGGGTCGGGAAATGAGCAGTTCTTC.

The V gene is TRBV5-4, the J gene TRBJ1-6; 8 bases line up with TRBD1. CDR1 and CDR2 (germline): SGHNT, YYREEE (reference sequence). CDR3 length: 14 residues. V lost 5 bases and J lost 7; bases outside the gene matches: 5. In nucleotides, the CDR3 is TGTGCCAGCAGTGTGGACAGGGTGAATTCACCCCTCCACTTT. It specifies CASSVDRVNSPLHF.

This clone has more than one count but fewer than ten. The chain links TRBV19 to TRBJ2-6; tentatively, D is TRBD1 (6 bases). Per germline, CDR1 LNHDA and CDR2 SQIVND (reference sequence). The CDR3 has 18 residues. The V and J ends lost 3 bases and 0 bases respectively, with 15 bases between them. The CDR3 loop is CASSITGPTLSGANVLTF. In DNA form, the CDR3 reads TGTGCCAGTAGTATTACAGGGCCGACGCTCTCTGGGGCCAACGTCCTGACTTTC.

This clone has just one count. CDR3 amino acids: CASSSTTGARQETQYF. In DNA, the CDR3 is TGTGCCAGCAGCTCCACGACAGGGGCCAGGCAAGAGACCCAGTACTTC. The chain uses TRBV7-9 and TRBJ2-5, with 8 positions matching TRBD1. The V gene's germline CDR1 is SEHNR and CDR2 FQNEAQ (reference sequence). The CDR3 length is 16 residues. V shed 4 bases, J shed 2 bases, and the junction held 9 bases outside the gene matches.

The chain links TRBV7-9 to TRBJ1-5; D is uncertain. The CDR3 totals 12 residues. Germline values: CDR1 SEHNR, CDR2 FQNEAQ (reference sequence). Trimming left V 3 bases short and J 7 bases short, with 7 bases between. The CDR3 here is CASSFPGQPQHF. In DNA, the CDR3 is TGTGCCAGCAGCTTTCCTGGCCAGCCCCAGCATTTT.

The CDR3 DNA sequence: TGTGCCAGCCGACGGGGGGGCTACACCGGGGAGCTGTTTTTT. Amino acid sequence: CASRRGGYTGELFF. J is TRBJ2-2 and V is TRBV7-2, with 8 bases matching TRBD2. Germline CDR1 reads SGHTA; CDR2 reads FQGNSA. The length of the CDR3 is 14 residues. V was pared by 8 bases and J by 3 bases, with 5 bases of the junction left unmatched.

The chain couples TRBV6-6 to TRBJ2-7; TRBD1 aligns across 9 bases. After removal of 6 bases from V and 1 base from J, the junction contained 1 base not matched to a gene. Per the germline V gene, CDR1 is MNHNY and CDR2 is SVGAGI (reference sequence). The CDR3 consists of 13 residues. CDR3 sequence (DNA): TGTGCCAGCAGACAGGGGGCGTCCTACGAGCAGTACTTC. Its protein is CASRQGASYEQYF.

This clone was seen once. CDR3 residues: CAISRPSGDNTGELFF. The CDR3, as DNA: TGTGCCATCAGTAGGCCTAGCGGGGACAACACCGGGGAGCTGTTTTTT. The chain links TRBV10-3 to TRBJ2-2, with TRBD2 identical over 9 bases. CDR3 length: 16 residues. Germline V gives CDR1 ENHRY, CDR2 SYGVKD. V gave up 5 bases and J gave up 2 bases; unmatched junction bases: 6.

This clone was seen a few times. This rearrangement joins TRBV5-4 to TRBJ2-1; maybe TRBD1 (6 bases). CDR3 length: 16 residues. Germline CDR1 SGHNT, CDR2 YYREEE (reference sequence). Deletions cut 2 bases from V and 0 bases from J, with 12 bases between. CDR3 residues: CASSFSGVPSYNEQFF. The CDR3 DNA follows: TGTGCCAGCAGCTTTTCAGGGGTTCCCTCCTACAATGAGCAGTTCTTC.

The chain recombines TRBV5-1 with TRBJ2-3; 8 bases are shared with TRBD2. This CDR3 comprises 17 residues. The germline gives CDR1 SGHRS, CDR2 YFSETQ. V gave up 4 bases and J gave up 1 base; unmatched junction bases: 11. CDR3 loop: CASSAGPRRGGTDTQYF. The CDR3 bases are TGCGCCAGCAGCGCTGGGCCTAGGCGGGGGGGCACAGATACGCAGTATTTT.

The rearrangement uses TRBV18 and TRBJ1-1; D is ambiguous. V was clipped by 2 bases and J by 5 bases, with 15 bases between them. The CDR3 runs to 15 residues. Germline CDR1 and CDR2: KGHSH and LQKENI. The CDR3 region has the DNA TGTGCCAGCTCACCAGTGTCGCTGTCGGGAACTGAAGCTTTCTTT. It yields the protein CASSPVSLSGTEAFF.

The chain employs TRBV18 and TRBJ2-2; D is perhaps TRBD2 (5 bases). This CDR3 region has 18 residues. Germline CDR1 reads KGHSH; CDR2 reads LQKENI. V shed 1 base and J shed 0 bases, with 15 bases lying between them. The CDR3 here is CASSPLLRGPANTGELFF. DNA of the CDR3: TGTGCCAGCTCACCACTTCTCCGGGGTCCAGCGAACACCGGGGAGCTGTTTTTT.

The chain combines TRBV5-4 with TRBJ1-4, with a weak D call TRBD1 (6 bases). The CDR3 has 15 residues. The germline V gene encodes CDR1 SGHNT and CDR2 YYREEE (reference sequence). V shed 0 bases and J shed 4 bases, with 10 bases lying between them. CDR3 amino acids: CASSLAGGINEKLFF. CDR3 nucleotide sequence: TGTGCCAGCAGCTTGGCTGGGGGCATTAATGAAAAACTGTTTTTT.

In DNA form, the CDR3 reads TGTGCCACCCGTACAGGGGGCAATCAGCCCCAGCATTTT. It yields the protein CATRTGGNQPQHF. The chain is built from TRBV27 and TRBJ1-5, with 7 bases matching TRBD1. The junction had 5 bases not matched to a gene; V was cut back by 10 bases and J by 2 bases. Germline V gene sequence: CDR1 MNHEY, CDR2 SMNVEV (reference sequence). The CDR3 loop spans 13 amino acids.